This T cell receptor beta chain was obtained from a study of T cell repertoires in cytomegalovirus infection. Study overall: CMV infection and matching HLA type were both indicated by public TCR beta signatures.

One entry per CDR3 protein, called by TCRdb with MiXCR from the reads. The repertoire consists of roughly 500,000 distinct CDR3 sequences, with 11% occurring once and the leading ten covering 10%. Study conclusions and caveats: HLA-C-restricted CMV-specific TCR beta clonotypes prevailed in the ex vivo response. Summed public TCR beta family frequency identified CMV carriers bearing the relevant HLA.

This clonotype was observed at least ten times. Its antigen remains unidentified. The receptor's source is a human donor in good health (CMV status not recorded). Some clones in this sample may be carry-over from other donors' samples. The sample consisted of PBMCs.

CDR3 protein: CASSLKAGGNSPLHF. CDR3 nucleotides: TGTGCCAGCAGCTTAAAAGCAGGGGGCAATTCACCCCTCCACTTT. V is TRBV7-3 and J is TRBJ1-6, with 8 bases matching TRBD1. This CDR3 region has 15 residues. V dropped 1 base and J dropped 7; count of bases not matched to a gene: 3. CDR1 is SGHTA, CDR2 FQGTGA, per germline.